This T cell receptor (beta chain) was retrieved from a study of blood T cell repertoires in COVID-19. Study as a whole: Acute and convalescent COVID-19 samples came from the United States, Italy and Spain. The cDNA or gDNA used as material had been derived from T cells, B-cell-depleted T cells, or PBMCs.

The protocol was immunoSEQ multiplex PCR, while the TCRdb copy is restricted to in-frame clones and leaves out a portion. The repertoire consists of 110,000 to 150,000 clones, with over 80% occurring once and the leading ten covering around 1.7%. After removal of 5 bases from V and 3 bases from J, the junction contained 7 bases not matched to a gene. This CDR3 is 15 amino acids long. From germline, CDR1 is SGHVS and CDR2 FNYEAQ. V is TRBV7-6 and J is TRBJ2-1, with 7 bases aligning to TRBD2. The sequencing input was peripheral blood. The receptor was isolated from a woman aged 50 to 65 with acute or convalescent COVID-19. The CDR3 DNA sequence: TGTGCCAGCAGCACCGGGGGGAATTTCTACAATGAGCAGTTCTTC. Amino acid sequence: CASSTGGNFYNEQFF. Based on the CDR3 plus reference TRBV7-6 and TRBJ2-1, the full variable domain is GAGVSQSPRYKVTKRGQDVALRCDPISGHVSLYWYRQALGQGPEFLTYFNYEAQQDKSGLPNDRFSAERPEGSISTLTIQRTEQRDSAMYRCASSTGGNFYNEQFFGPGTRLTVL.